This TCR beta chain is drawn from a study of identical twins. The trim removed 1 base at V and 5 bases at J, leaving 6 bases unmatched. This CDR3 region has 14 residues. Germline V gene sequence: CDR1 SGHRS, CDR2 YFSETQ. Overall study findings and caveats: Twins showed weaker excess sharing in their beta out-of-frame sequences. Twin-shared out-of-frame alpha sequences showed excess low generation probability. Invariant MAIT and iNKT cells are populations that could partly confound zero-insertion analyses. The models systematically underestimated how much out-of-frame TCR alpha was shared in monozygotic twins.

A word on this clonotype: The target antigen is unknown.

TCRdb re-called the 5' RACE reads through MiXCR, storing one row per CDR3 protein. This repertoire shows 500,000 or so distinct CDR3 sequences, roughly an eighth found once; its top ten account for approximately 0.9%. These data are also associated with another study on yellow fever vaccine responses in identical twins.

The gene calls are TRBV5-1 and TRBJ2-7; 7 bases are a match to TRBD2. The TCR sequence derives from a woman aged 18-29 years in good health. What was sequenced was CD4+ T cells sorted from blood. The CDR3 region is CASSLLETSHEQYF. The CDR3 region has the DNA TGCGCCAGCAGCTTGTTAGAGACTAGCCACGAGCAGTACTTC.